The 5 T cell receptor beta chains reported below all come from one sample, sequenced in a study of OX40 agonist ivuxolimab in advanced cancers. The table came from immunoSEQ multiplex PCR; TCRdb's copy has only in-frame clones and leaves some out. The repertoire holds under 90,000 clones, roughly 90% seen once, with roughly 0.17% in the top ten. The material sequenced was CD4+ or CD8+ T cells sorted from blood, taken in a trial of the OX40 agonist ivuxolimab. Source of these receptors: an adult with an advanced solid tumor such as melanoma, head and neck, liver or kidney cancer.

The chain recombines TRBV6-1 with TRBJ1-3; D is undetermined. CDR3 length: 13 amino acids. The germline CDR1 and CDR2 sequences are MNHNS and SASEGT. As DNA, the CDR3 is TGTGCATCGAAGCTTTTCTCTGGAAACACCATATATTTT. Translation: CASKLFSGNTIYF.

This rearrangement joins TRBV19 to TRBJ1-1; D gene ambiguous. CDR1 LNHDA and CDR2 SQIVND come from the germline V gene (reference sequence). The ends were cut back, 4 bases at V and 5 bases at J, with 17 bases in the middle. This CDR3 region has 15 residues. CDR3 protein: CASSKGGSVGTEAFF. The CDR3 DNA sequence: TGTGCCAGTAGTAAAGGCGGGTCGGTGGGGACTGAAGCTTTCTTT. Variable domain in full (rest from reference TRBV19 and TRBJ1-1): DGGITQSPKYLFRKEGQNVTLSCEQNLNHDAMYWYRQDPGQGLRLIYYSQIVNDFQKGDIAEGYSVSREKKESFPLTVTSAQKNPTAFYLCASSKGGSVGTEAFFGQGTRLTVV.

The CDR3 is CASSQDGAGTSAYEQYF. The CDR3 bases are TGTGCCAGCAGCCAAGATGGGGCCGGGACATCCGCCTACGAGCAGTACTTC. The genes are TRBV4-2 and TRBJ2-7; D is possibly TRBD1 (6 bases). The CDR3 covers 17 residues. Trimming removed 0 bases at V and 2 bases at J, with 17 bases between. CDR1 is LGHNA and CDR2 is YNFKEQ in the germline V gene.

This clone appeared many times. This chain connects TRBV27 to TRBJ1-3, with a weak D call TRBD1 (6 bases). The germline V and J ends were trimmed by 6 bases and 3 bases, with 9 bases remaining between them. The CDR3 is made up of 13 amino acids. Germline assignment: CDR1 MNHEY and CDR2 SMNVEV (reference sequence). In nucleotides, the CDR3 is TGTGCCAGCAGCCCAGGGGTTGGAAACACCATATATTTT. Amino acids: CASSPGVGNTIYF.

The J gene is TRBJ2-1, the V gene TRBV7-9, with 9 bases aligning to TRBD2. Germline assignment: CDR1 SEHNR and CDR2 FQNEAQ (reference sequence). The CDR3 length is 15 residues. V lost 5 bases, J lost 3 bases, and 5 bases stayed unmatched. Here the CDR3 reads CASSASGGFYNEQFF. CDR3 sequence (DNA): TGTGCCAGCAGCGCCAGCGGGGGGTTCTACAATGAGCAGTTCTTC.